The 30 T cell receptor beta chains in this list originate from one sample, sequenced in a study of T cell responses to AZD1222 COVID-19 vaccine. Produced via immunoSEQ multiplex PCR; TCRdb's table is partial and in-frame only. The sample carries 200,000 to 300,000 clones, 93% recorded once. The sequencing here drew on peripheral blood, taken on day 0 of AZD1222 vaccination. The receptors derive from an adult in good health.

J is TRBJ1-2 and V is TRBV15; unclear D gene. Looked up from germline, CDR1 is LNHNV and CDR2 is YYDKDF (reference sequence). CDR3 length: 13 residues. Trimming cost V 3 bases and J 6 bases, with 11 bases left between them. In DNA form, the CDR3 reads TGTGCCACCAGCAGCCGAGTAGGCGATGGCTACACCTTC. This encodes CATSSRVGDGYTF.

J is TRBJ1-5 and V is TRBV28; D is unclear. The ends were cut back, 2 bases at V and 11 bases at J, with 19 bases in the middle. This CDR3 is 15 amino acids long. Germline V gives CDR1 MDHEN, CDR2 SYDVKM. The CDR3 here is CASSLAFLIQKAQHF. The CDR3 nucleotides read TGTGCCAGCAGTTTAGCCTTTCTCATTCAAAAGGCCCAGCATTTT.

This chain joins TRBV5-6 and TRBJ2-1; TRBD2 matches at 9 bases. Germline lookup yields CDR1 SGHDT and CDR2 YYEEEE. V lost 0 bases, J lost 13 bases, and 14 bases stayed unmatched. This CDR3 has 16 amino acids. The CDR3 loop is CASSLAFPVSGGGQFF. CDR3 nucleotide sequence: TGTGCCAGCAGCTTGGCCTTCCCAGTTAGCGGGGGAGGTCAGTTCTTC.

The chain joins TRBV5-1 to TRBJ1-2; tentatively, D is TRBD1 (6 bases). V lost 4 bases and J lost 5, with 12 bases in between. Per germline, CDR1 SGHRS and CDR2 YFSETQ. The CDR3 is 13 amino acids. The DNA of the CDR3 is TGCGCCAGCAGCCCACAGGGAGGGTATGGCTACACCTTC. Translated, it gives CASSPQGGYGYTF.

This chain joins TRBV28 and TRBJ2-3; D remains unclear. CDR3 length: 13 amino acids. The V and J ends lost 6 bases and 2 bases respectively, with 9 bases between them. Germline V CDR1 and CDR2: MDHEN, SYDVKM. CDR3 region: CASSHHHTDTQYF. In nucleotides, the CDR3 is TGTGCCAGCAGCCACCACCACACAGATACGCAGTATTTT.

The chain employs TRBV29-1 and TRBJ1-1; TRBD1 aligns across 9 bases. Per germline, CDR1 SQVTM and CDR2 ANQGSEA. CDR3 length: 12 amino acids. V trimming: 4 bases; J trimming: 9 bases; junction bases outside the gene matches: 6. CDR3 bases: TGCAGCGTTGGGACAGGGGAGGTTCAAGCTTTCTTT. Its translation is CSVGTGEVQAFF.

This clone has a single count. The chain employs TRBV10-3 and TRBJ2-7, with D perhaps matching TRBD1 (6 bases). Germline V CDR1 and CDR2: ENHRY, SYGVKD. CDR3 length equals 14 residues. V was pared by 2 bases and J by 1 base, with 9 bases between. The CDR3 loop reads CAISETGSSYEQYF. CDR3 sequence (DNA): TGTGCCATCAGTGAGACAGGGAGTTCCTACGAGCAGTACTTC.

CDR3 nucleotide sequence: TGTGCCAGCAGCTTTTCTAGCGGGGCCTACGAGCAGTACTTC. Protein sequence: CASSFSSGAYEQYF. V and J are TRBV7-8 and TRBJ2-7, with 9 bases lining up with TRBD2. The V and J ends lost 3 bases and 2 bases, in that order; junction bases with no gene match: 2. The V gene's germline CDR1 is SGHVS and CDR2 FQNEAQ. The CDR3 is 14 amino acids.

The chain employs TRBV28 and TRBJ1-2; unclear D gene. CDR3 length: 12 amino acids. Trimming pared 3 bases from V and 6 bases from J, leaving 8 bases between. Per germline, CDR1 MDHEN and CDR2 SYDVKM. CDR3 amino acids: CASSLRSHGYTF. The CDR3 DNA is TGTGCCAGCAGTTTGAGATCCCATGGCTACACCTTC.

This clone showed up just a few times. V gene TRBV5-8 combines with J gene TRBJ2-3, with D possibly matching TRBD2 (5 bases). Germline CDR1 is SGHTS and CDR2 is YDEGEE. This CDR3 region has 14 residues. The V and J ends lost 2 bases and 5 bases respectively, with 12 bases between them. Written as DNA, the CDR3 is TGTGCCAGCAGCTTCTTTTCCGGAGGAGATACGCAGTATTTT. The encoded protein is CASSFFSGGDTQYF.

The chain couples TRBV28 to TRBJ2-2; TRBD2 matches at 9 bases. V trimming: 3 bases; J trimming: 4 bases; junction bases outside the gene matches: 9. The germline V gene encodes CDR1 MDHEN and CDR2 SYDVKM. This CDR3 is 17 amino acids long. CDR3 sequence reads: CASSLTVRGGITGELFF. Written as DNA, the CDR3 is TGTGCCAGCAGTTTGACGGTGCGGGGGGGCATCACCGGGGAGCTGTTTTTT.

J is TRBJ2-7 and V is TRBV5-6, with TRBD1 as a possible D gene (6 bases). With 0 bases removed from V and 2 bases from J, the gap between germline ends came to 9 bases. Germline V CDR1 and CDR2: SGHDT, YYEEEE. The CDR3 consists of 14 residues. The CDR3 region has the DNA TGTGCCAGCAGCTTGGGGGCAGGGGCCTACGAGCAGTACTTC. This codes for CASSLGAGAYEQYF.

The chain recombines TRBV5-6 with TRBJ1-1; D is unresolved. This CDR3 has 16 residues. V lost 4 bases to trimming and J lost 3 bases, with 19 bases between them. Germline V gene data show CDR1 as SGHDT and CDR2 as YYEEEE. The chain's CDR3 is CASSAPTPTIHTEAFF. The CDR3 region has the DNA TGTGCCAGCAGCGCTCCGACTCCGACAATTCACACTGAAGCTTTCTTT.

The count of this clone is one. The chain is built from TRBV7-2 and TRBJ2-7, with a weak D call TRBD1 (6 bases). The CDR3 is made up of 13 amino acids. V dropped 5 bases and J dropped 11 bases, with 19 bases sitting between them. Looked up from germline, CDR1 is SGHTA and CDR2 is FQGNSA. For the CDR3, the DNA is TGTGCCAGCAGCCCAGGGGCAGGGGCCCAAAAGTACTTC. Translation: CASSPGAGAQKYF.

The V gene is TRBV19, the J gene TRBJ2-6, with D unclear. The germline V gene has CDR1 LNHDA and CDR2 SQIVND (reference sequence). The CDR3 covers 15 residues. V lost 3 bases, J lost 0 bases, and 6 bases lay in between. For the CDR3, the DNA is TGTGCCAGTAGTATGGGGTCCTCTGGGGCCAACGTCCTGACTTTC. Protein sequence: CASSMGSSGANVLTF.

This chain uses TRBV4-2 with TRBJ2-7; D not certain. The CDR3 is made up of 14 amino acids. Germline CDR1 and CDR2: LGHNA and YNFKEQ. Trimming removed 4 bases from V and 3 bases from J, with 13 bases in between. In DNA form, the CDR3 reads TGTGCCAGCAGCCTACTCGAGACACACTACGAGCAGTACTTC. This encodes CASSLLETHYEQYF.

A remark on this clone: The junction departs from the called germline gene at one end, perhaps through a read error. The J gene is TRBJ2-7, the V gene TRBV11-2; 9 bases align to TRBD1. Germline V lookup: CDR1 SGHAT, CDR2 FQNNGV. The CDR3 sequence is 16 residues long. The CDR3 coding sequence is TGTGCCAGCAGCCTAGAGGGACAGGGTACCCTTTACGAGCAGTACTTC. This sequence encodes CASSLEGQGTLYEQYF.

This clone was counted a few times. The V and J genes are TRBV28 and TRBJ2-7; 7 nucleotides line up with TRBD2. This CDR3 contains 14 residues. The V segment lost 7 bases and the J segment 2 bases; nucleotides outside the gene matches: 8. Germline CDR1 MDHEN, CDR2 SYDVKM. The CDR3 here is CASNLGGKTYEQYF. As DNA, the CDR3 is TGTGCCAGCAATCTGGGAGGGAAGACCTACGAGCAGTACTTC.

The rearrangement joins TRBV5-6 to TRBJ1-6; no firm D call. Germline V gene sequence: CDR1 SGHDT, CDR2 YYEEEE. Trimming left V 2 bases short and J 7 bases short, with 16 bases between. This CDR3 spans 16 amino acids. CDR3 in DNA: TGTGCCAGCAGCTTAGTGGGGTGGCAGGTGAATTCACCCCTCCACTTT. Amino acids: CASSLVGWQVNSPLHF.

The chain joins TRBV9 to TRBJ2-2; no clear D gene. The CDR3 length is 14 residues. The V gene's germline CDR1 is SGDLS and CDR2 YYNGEE. Trimming left V 2 bases short and J 5 bases short, with 10 bases between. CDR3 residues: CASSVIGLTGELFF. CDR3 nucleotide sequence: TGTGCCAGCAGCGTGATAGGATTGACCGGGGAGCTGTTTTTT.

This clone was seen a handful of times. The J gene is TRBJ1-1, the V gene TRBV7-2; possibly TRBD1 for D (5 bases). The CDR3 loop spans 15 amino acids. Germline values: CDR1 SGHTA, CDR2 FQGNSA. V was pared by 3 bases and J by 0 bases, with 11 bases between. The CDR3 DNA reads as TGTGCCAGCAGCTTCCGGGCAGGGATGAACACTGAAGCTTTCTTT. It encodes CASSFRAGMNTEAFF.

This clone was counted a single time. The rearrangement uses TRBV5-1 and TRBJ1-1; possible D gene TRBD1, 6 bases. The CDR3 extends over 15 amino acids. Germline CDR1 reads SGHRS; CDR2 reads YFSETQ. V lost 2 bases and J 0 bases, leaving 11 bases between the germline ends. The CDR3 coding sequence is TGCGCCAGCAGCTTTCAGGGGAATATGAACACTGAAGCTTTCTTT. Encoded protein: CASSFQGNMNTEAFF.

CDR3 in DNA: TGTGCCAGCAGCCTCCCTAGCGGGGTGCGTGAGACCCAGTACTTC. Its translation: CASSLPSGVRETQYF. The rearrangement joins TRBV5-8 to TRBJ2-5; 9 positions agree with TRBD2. Germline CDR1 and CDR2: SGHTS and YDEGEE. The V segment lost 4 bases and the J segment 5 bases; nucleotides outside the gene matches: 9. The CDR3 totals 15 residues.

This chain joins TRBV2 and TRBJ2-3, with D tentatively TRBD1 or TRBD2 (6 bases each). This CDR3 region has 17 residues. Germline values: CDR1 SNHLY, CDR2 FYNNEI. Trimming cost V 7 bases and J 1 base, with 21 bases left between them. The CDR3 loop is CASNMLGASVGTDTQYF. The CDR3 DNA reads as TGTGCCAGCAACATGTTGGGGGCTAGCGTAGGCACAGATACGCAGTATTTT.

The chain employs TRBV2 and TRBJ2-2; D call uncertain. This CDR3 region has 15 residues. CDR1 is SNHLY, CDR2 FYNNEI, per germline. V was clipped by 6 bases and J by 0 bases, with 11 bases between them. The CDR3 reads CASSLDNANTGELFF. CDR3 bases: TGTGCCAGCAGCCTCGACAACGCGAACACCGGGGAGCTGTTTTTT.

The gene calls are TRBV7-9 and TRBJ1-2; D perhaps matches TRBD1 (5 bases). V was pared by 5 bases and J by 5 bases, with 15 bases between. The CDR3 has 14 residues. The germline V gene encodes CDR1 SEHNR and CDR2 FQNEAQ (reference sequence). The CDR3 coding sequence is TGTGCCAGCAGCCCGATGGGTTCAGGGTATGGCTACACCTTC. This translates into CASSPMGSGYGYTF.

This clone appeared once. The rearrangement links TRBV7-9 to TRBJ2-7; D may be TRBD1 (6 bases). The CDR3 totals 13 residues. V lost 3 bases to trimming and J lost 5 bases, with 11 bases between them. Germline values: CDR1 SEHNR, CDR2 FQNEAQ (reference sequence). The CDR3 loop reads CASSLSGAHEQYF. The DNA for the CDR3 is TGTGCCAGCAGCTTGTCAGGGGCCCACGAGCAGTACTTC.

The CDR3 region has the DNA TGTGCCAGCAGCATAAATCGAGTAGCGAACACTGAAGCTTTCTTT. It specifies CASSINRVANTEAFF. The chain employs TRBV7-8 and TRBJ1-1, with D hard to call. Germline-derived CDR1 and CDR2 are SGHVS and FQNEAQ. The V and J ends lost 5 bases and 1 base respectively, with 14 bases between them. The CDR3 covers 15 residues.

J is TRBJ1-2 and V is TRBV28, with 7 bases aligning to TRBD1. Germline trimming cut 5 bases from V and 7 bases from J; bases unmatched to any gene: 4. Germline lookup yields CDR1 MDHEN and CDR2 SYDVKM. The CDR3 sequence is 12 residues long. The CDR3 DNA is TGTGCCAGCAGTCAGGGGGTGTTTGGCTACACCTTC. Its translation is CASSQGVFGYTF.

The genes are TRBV19 and TRBJ2-3; 13 nucleotides align to TRBD2. CDR1 is LNHDA, CDR2 SQIVND, per germline (reference sequence). V was pared by 6 bases and J by 5 bases, with 5 bases of the junction left unmatched. There are 15 residues in the CDR3. For the CDR3, the DNA is TGTGCCAGTAGACAAGGACTAGCGGGAGAAGATACGCAGTATTTT. Translation gives CASRQGLAGEDTQYF.